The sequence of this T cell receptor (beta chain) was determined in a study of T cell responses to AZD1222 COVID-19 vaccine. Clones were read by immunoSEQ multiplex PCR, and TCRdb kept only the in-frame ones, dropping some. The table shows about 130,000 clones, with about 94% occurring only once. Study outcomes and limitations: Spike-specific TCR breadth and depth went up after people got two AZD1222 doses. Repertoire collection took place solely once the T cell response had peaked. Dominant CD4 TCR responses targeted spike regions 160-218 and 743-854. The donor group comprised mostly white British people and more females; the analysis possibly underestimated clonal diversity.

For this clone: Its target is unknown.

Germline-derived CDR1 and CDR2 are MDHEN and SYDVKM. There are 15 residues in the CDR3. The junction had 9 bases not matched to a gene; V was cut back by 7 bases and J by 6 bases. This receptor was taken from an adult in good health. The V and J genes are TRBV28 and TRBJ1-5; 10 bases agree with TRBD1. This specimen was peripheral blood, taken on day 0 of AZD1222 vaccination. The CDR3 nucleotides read TGTGCCAGCACCCTCGACAGGGGGCTGGGTCAGCCCCAGCATTTT. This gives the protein CASTLDRGLGQPQHF.